This is a list of T cell receptor beta chains from one sample in a study of blood T cell repertoires in COVID-19. TCRdb's copy holds only in-frame clones and misses some; the assay was immunoSEQ multiplex PCR. The sample has around 290,000 clones; about nine tenths are singletons. Source material: PBMCs or T cells enriched from blood (not recorded which). The receptors were sampled from a woman aged 40 to 50 who had recovered from COVID-19. CDR3s include the opening cysteine and the closing phenylalanine or tryptophan. D genes are given only for firm matches. Not all rows give a size; the values are once, few, many and, for expanded clones, a class.

d_call,clone_size,j_call,v_call,cdr3_nt,cdr3_aa
NA,NA,TRBJ1-5,TRBV27,TGTGCCAGCAGCCTCGACAGACACAATCAGCCCCAGCATTTT,CASSLDRHNQPQHF
TRBD1,few,TRBJ1-4,TRBV5-1,TGCGCCAGCAGCTCCAGACCGCAGGGACAGGGGATGGGGGAACTGTTTTTT,CASSSRPQGQGMGELFF
NA,NA,TRBJ2-3,TRBV7-7,TGTGCTAGCAGCCCTGCGGGACAGAACACAGATACGCAGTATTTT,CASSPAGQNTDTQYF
TRBD2,NA,TRBJ2-3,TRBV2,TGTGCCAGCGGCCGAGCGGGAGTGGGCACAGATACGCAGTATTTT,CASGRAGVGTDTQYF
NA,NA,TRBJ2-7,TRBV4-1,TGCGCCAGCAGCCAAGACATATCAGGGGACCTCTACGAGCAGTACTTC,CASSQDISGDLYEQYF
NA,NA,TRBJ1-2,TRBV18,TGTGCCAGCTCACCAACGGCCGCGGATGGCTACACCTTC,CASSPTAADGYTF
NA,NA,TRBJ2-3,TRBV14,TGTGCCAGCAGCCAATTCGCAGGGGCTACGCAGTATTTT,CASSQFAGATQYF
NA,NA,TRBJ1-5,TRBV10-2,TGCGCCAGCAACGCAGGGCGCAATCAGCCCCAGCATTTT,CASNAGRNQPQHF
TRBD1,NA,TRBJ1-2,TRBV19,TGTGTCAGGACAGGGGGGCCTTTTAGCTATGGCTACACCTTC,CVRTGGPFSYGYTF
TRBD2,NA,TRBJ2-7,TRBV6-2/TRBV6-3,TGTGCCAGCAGTTACAACGGGGGGGTCTCCTACGAGCAGTACTTC,CASSYNGGVSYEQYF
TRBD2,NA,TRBJ2-7,TRBV7-2,TGTGCCAGCAGCCCTAGCGGGAATGCCTACGAGCAGTACTTC,CASSPSGNAYEQYF
NA,NA,TRBJ1-2,TRBV2,TGTGCCAGCACAGGGTTCTATGGCTACACCTTC,CASTGFYGYTF
TRBD2,NA,TRBJ2-1,TRBV7-2,TGTGCCAGCAGCTTAGTAGCGGGGGGGCAAGATGAGCAGTTCTTC,CASSLVAGGQDEQFF
NA,NA,TRBJ2-3,TRBV24-1,TGTGCCACCAGTGACTCTCTCAGCGGAGATACGCAGTATTTT,CATSDSLSGDTQYF
TRBD2,NA,TRBJ2-7,TRBV15,TGTGCCACCAGCAGACCGGGAGGAGAATACGAGCAGTACTTC,CATSRPGGEYEQYF
TRBD2,once,TRBJ2-2,TRBV10-3,TGTGCCATCAGTGAGTCCCGGGAGGGGCTCAACACCGGGGAGCTGTTTTTT,CAISESREGLNTGELFF
NA,NA,TRBJ1-2,TRBV12-3/TRBV12-4,TGTGCCAGCAGTTACAGGGATGGTGGCTACACCTTC,CASSYRDGGYTF
NA,NA,TRBJ1-1,TRBV18,TGTGCCAGCTCACCACGGGGGGGTGCTGGCACTGAAGCTTTCTTT,CASSPRGGAGTEAFF
NA,NA,TRBJ1-2,TRBV3-1/TRBV3-2,TGTGCCAGCAGCCGCAACAGCTACGGACAGTACTATGGCTACACCTTC,CASSRNSYGQYYGYTF
TRBD2,NA,TRBJ2-2,TRBV5-4,TGTGCCAGCAGGGCCGGGACTAGCGGGAGTGGGGGAACCGGGGAGCTGTTTTTT,CASRAGTSGSGGTGELFF
NA,NA,TRBJ2-3,TRBV5-6,TGTGCCAGCAGCTTCCCGACATCCCCAAACACAGATACGCAGTATTTT,CASSFPTSPNTDTQYF
TRBD1,NA,TRBJ2-7,TRBV2,TGTGCCAGCAGGGACAGGGACTACGAGCAGTACTTC,CASRDRDYEQYF
TRBD2,NA,TRBJ2-1,TRBV7-8,TGTGCCAGCAGCTTAGTCGCGGGAGGGATATACAATGAGCAGTTCTTC,CASSLVAGGIYNEQFF
NA,NA,TRBJ1-1,TRBV5-4,TGTGCCAGCAGCGCGGGGGGCGGGAACACTGAAGCTTTCTTT,CASSAGGGNTEAFF
TRBD1,once,TRBJ2-4,TRBV6-2/TRBV6-3,TGTGCCAGCAGCGCCGTACGATACTCGACAGGGGCGGATAACCTACGAATTCAGTACTTC,CASSAVRYSTGADNLRIQYF
TRBD2,NA,TRBJ2-5,TRBV5-1,TGCGCCAGCAGCTCGGCCCCGGGAGGGCTTGAAGAGACCCAGTACTTC,CASSSAPGGLEETQYF
TRBD1,once,TRBJ1-6,TRBV3-1/TRBV3-2,TGTGCCAGCAGCCTGGGACAGACTAATTCACCCCTCCACTTT,CASSLGQTNSPLHF
NA,NA,TRBJ1-1,TRBV2,TGTGCCAGCAGGGAACAGGGTTTCACTGAAGCTTTCTTT,CASREQGFTEAFF
NA,few,TRBJ2-7,TRBV5-6,TGTGCCAGCAGTCCAGGGTTCGCCCCCGAATACGAGCAGTACTTC,CASSPGFAPEYEQYF
TRBD2,NA,TRBJ2-5,TRBV4-1,TGCGCCAGCAGCCAAGATGCGACTAGCGGGGGGGCCAGACAGACCCAGTACTTC,CASSQDATSGGARQTQYF
NA,NA,TRBJ1-6,TRBV19,TGTGCCAGTAGATCCAAGGTACAGGGCAATAATTCACCCCTCCACTTT,CASRSKVQGNNSPLHF
NA,once,TRBJ1-2,TRBV3-1/TRBV3-2,TGTGCCAGCAGCCATACCGGCACAGGCAACTATGGCTACACCTTC,CASSHTGTGNYGYTF
NA,NA,TRBJ1-1,TRBV25-1,TGTGCCAGCAGTGGTTGGCGCGGAGAAGCTTCGGACACTGAAGCTTTCTTT,CASSGWRGEASDTEAFF
NA,NA,TRBJ1-1,TRBV15,TGTGCCACCAGCAGAGATATGAACACTGAAGCTTTCTTT,CATSRDMNTEAFF
TRBD2,NA,TRBJ2-1,TRBV7-9,TGTGCCAGCAGCTCTGTGTCCCTGCGTAGCGGGTACAATGAGCAGTTCTTC,CASSSVSLRSGYNEQFF
NA,once,TRBJ1-5,TRBV3-1/TRBV3-2,TGTGCCAGCAGCCTAAGGGCGGGTAGCAATCAGCCCCAGCATTTT,CASSLRAGSNQPQHF
NA,NA,TRBJ1-6,TRBV2,TGTGCCAGCAGGTCAACGGGAAATTCACCCCTCCACTTT,CASRSTGNSPLHF